Below, 11 T cell receptor beta chains from the same sample are listed, as sequenced in a study of cytomegalovirus exposure and HLA in healthy donors. 13 Jbeta primers and 60 Vbeta primers were used for the PCR. Only in-frame clones appear in the TCRdb table, and some are missing; sequencing was by immunoSEQ multiplex PCR. This table holds fewer than 85,000 clones, around 81% found once. The sequenced sample consisted of PBMCs. The receptor source for this set is a man aged 18 to 35 in good health and CMV-seropositive.

This clone was seen just once. The chain recombines TRBV5-4 with TRBJ2-5; possibly TRBD1 for D (5 bases). V shed 7 bases and J shed 1 base, with 8 bases lying between them. The CDR3 sequence is 12 residues long. CDR1 is SGHNT, CDR2 YYREEE, per germline (reference sequence). CDR3 nucleotide sequence: TGTGCCAGCGGTGGGGCCCAAGAGACCCAGTACTTC. Residues: CASGGAQETQYF.

This clone was observed a few times. V usage is TRBV5-1 and J usage is TRBJ2-1; no firm D call. The CDR3 sequence is 15 residues long. Germline V CDR1 and CDR2: SGHRS, YFSETQ. Trimming pared 1 base from V and 7 bases from J, leaving 15 bases between. CDR3 loop: CASSLLTNRNNEQFF. In nucleotides, the CDR3 is TGCGCCAGCAGCTTGCTTACTAATAGAAATAATGAGCAGTTCTTC.

This chain links TRBV6-5 with TRBJ2-1, with TRBD2 identical over 8 bases. CDR1 MNHEY and CDR2 SVGAGI come from the germline V gene. The V and J ends lost 5 bases and 8 bases, in that order; junction bases with no gene match: 8. This CDR3 is built from 14 residues. CDR3 DNA: TGTGCCAGCAGTGTCCCGGGACTAGTCTATGAGCAGTTCTTC. Protein sequence: CASSVPGLVYEQFF.

The V gene is TRBV7-8, the J gene TRBJ2-7; 9 nucleotides line up with TRBD1. Germline V gene data show CDR1 as SGHVS and CDR2 as FQNEAQ. The CDR3 loop spans 17 amino acids. Germline trimming cut 2 bases from V and 3 bases from J; bases unmatched to any gene: 11. This chain's CDR3 is CASSLRRPGQGDYEQYF. The CDR3 DNA reads TGTGCCAGCAGCTTACGTCGACCGGGACAGGGTGACTACGAGCAGTACTTC.

The rearrangement joins TRBV28 to TRBJ1-2; possible D gene TRBD1, 6 bases. Germline V CDR1 and CDR2: MDHEN, SYDVKM. Between the trimmed V and J ends, which lost 6 bases and 4 bases, there was a span of 15 bases. This CDR3 has 14 amino acids. This chain's CDR3 is CASSPGEGVYGYTF. The CDR3 DNA is TGTGCCAGCAGCCCCGGGGAGGGGGTCTATGGCTACACCTTC.

The chain has TRBV9 and TRBJ2-7; tentatively, D is TRBD2 (6 bases). The CDR3 has 16 amino acids. V lost 0 bases and J lost 0, with 13 bases in between. Germline V gives CDR1 SGDLS, CDR2 YYNGEE. The CDR3 region is CASSVAEAGDSYEQYF. The CDR3 DNA is TGTGCCAGCAGCGTAGCCGAAGCGGGTGACTCCTACGAGCAGTACTTC.

This clone was counted a single time. This chain uses TRBV5-1 with TRBJ2-5, with D unresolved. Germline CDR1 is SGHRS and CDR2 is YFSETQ. V was pared by 0 bases and J by 3 bases, with 6 bases between. CDR3 length: 13 residues. The CDR3 loop reads CASSLVLKETQYF. In DNA form, the CDR3 reads TGCGCCAGCAGCTTGGTACTAAAAGAGACCCAGTACTTC.

The chain links TRBV28 to TRBJ1-1; D perhaps matches TRBD1 (6 bases). CDR1 and CDR2 (germline): MDHEN, SYDVKM. The CDR3 is 17 residues long. Deletions cut 2 bases from V and 5 bases from J, with 21 bases between. CDR3 region: CASSLVAGRGGLTEAFF. CDR3 coding DNA: TGTGCCAGCAGTTTAGTTGCTGGCAGGGGAGGGTTGACTGAAGCTTTCTTT.

The table lists this clone with a count of one. The rearrangement uses TRBV6-4 and TRBJ1-4, with 7 bases aligning to TRBD1. Germline CDR1 and CDR2: MRHNA and SNTAGT. V shed 11 bases and J 3 bases; nucleotides not matched to a gene: 18. CDR3 length: 17 amino acids. The CDR3 is CARTGTARKGANEKLFF. DNA of the CDR3: TGTGCCCGTACCGGGACAGCAAGGAAAGGGGCTAATGAAAAACTGTTTTTT.

V and J are TRBV7-9 and TRBJ2-7; perhaps TRBD1 as D (6 bases). Looked up from germline, CDR1 is SEHNR and CDR2 is FQNEAQ (reference sequence). The CDR3 contains 12 residues. V dropped 5 bases and J dropped 3 bases, with 8 bases sitting between them. This CDR3 is CASSQGGYEQYF. The DNA of the CDR3 is TGTGCCAGCAGCCAAGGGGGCTACGAGCAGTACTTC.

The V gene is TRBV6-6, the J gene TRBJ2-7, with 9 positions matching TRBD2. The CDR3 length is 15 residues. Germline-derived CDR1 and CDR2 are MNHNY and SVGAGI (reference sequence). V gave up 2 bases and J gave up 3 bases; unmatched junction bases: 5. CDR3 DNA: TGTGCCAGCAGTTACGCACTAGCGGGCATCTACGAGCAGTACTTC. Its protein product is CASSYALAGIYEQYF.